A selection of T cell receptor beta chains follows, all from one sample in a study of CD8+CD57+ T cells in acquired aplastic anemia. In TCRdb, the reads were re-called with MiXCR into one record per CDR3 protein. The repertoire includes 200,000 to 300,000 distinct CDR3 sequences, around 82% of them detected once, and 40% to 55% sits in the top ten. The specimen sequenced was sorted CD4+, CD8+, or CD8+CD57+ T cells (not recorded which) from PBMCs. These receptors were obtained from a human donor with aplastic anemia. Both conserved end residues are part of each CDR3. A D gene is named only where the DNA matches it firmly. The size entry is marked missing in some rows and otherwise reads once, few, many or a size class.

V gene	J gene	clone size	D gene	CDR3 protein	CDR3 DNA
TRBV7-3	TRBJ1-2	-	-	CASSVSSWRGYTF	TGTGCCAGCAGCGTGAGCTCATGGAGAGGCTACACCTTC
TRBV9	TRBJ1-1	-	-	CASSVRSDTQEFFF	TGTGCCAGCAGCGTAAGGTCAGACACGCAGGAATTTTTCTTT
TRBV7-6	TRBJ1-2	-	-	CASSLRSCNSYRHTF	TGTGCCAGCAGCTTGAGATCCTGCAATTCATATCGCCACACCTTC
TRBV11-3	TRBJ2-2	once	TRBD1	CASTLDLTGELLF	TGTGCCAGCACCCTAGATCTGACAGGGGAGCTGCTTTTT
TRBV7-9	TRBJ2-5	-	-	CARQLERETQCF	TGTGCCAGACAGTTGGAAAGGGAGACCCAGTGCTTC
TRBV7-2	TRBJ1-4	-	-	CASSQARPGHTASEKLFF	TGCGCCAGCAGCCAAGCACGGCCGGGGCATACCGCTAGTGAAAAACTGTTTTTT
TRBV9	TRBJ2-3	-	TRBD2	CASSGAGGTTEAYF	TGTGCCAGCAGCGGGGCGGGGGGTACCACTGAAGCTTATTTT
TRBV20-1	TRBJ2-1	-	-	CSAREQGGSAMYLCASSWADEQFF	-
TRBV9	TRBJ2-1	many	-	CASSVEDDEQFF	TGTGCCAGCAGCGTAGAAGACGATGAGCAGTTCTTC
TRBV2	TRBJ2-4	-	-	CASGEAGTIPYF	TGTGCCAGCGGGGAAGCTGGGACAATTCCGTACTTC
TRBV11-1	TRBJ2-7	-	TRBD2	CASSLSSSGIYEQYF	TGTGCCAGCAGCTTATCGTCTAGCGGGATATACGAGCAGTACTTC
TRBV7-3	TRBJ1-2	-	-	CASSLRTASVFTF	TGTGCCAGCAGCTTAAGAACAGCTTCTGTCTTTACATTC
TRBV11-1	TRBJ2-2	-	TRBD1	CASSPHAPRDRDNGELFF	TGTGCCAGCAGCCCTCATGCCCCCCGGGACAGGGATAACGGGGAGCTGTTTTTT
TRBV10-3	TRBJ2-7	-	TRBD2	CAIRGGWGDEQYF	TGTGCCATCAGGGGAGGGTGGGGGGATGAGCAGTACTTC
TRBV9	TRBJ2-4	-	-	CASRAAGNIQYF	TGTGCCAGCAGAGCAGCAGGGAACATTCAGTACTTC
TRBV2	TRBJ1-2	few	-	CASGDGGTGTHNF	TGTGCCAGCGGGGACGGGGGTACAGGTACGCACAATTTT
TRBV15	TRBJ1-2	-	-	CATSRDLDSGLTF	TGTGCCACCAGCAGAGATTTGGACAGCGGCCTGACCTTC
TRBV7-6	TRBJ2-3	once	-	CASSLVGVGTSGDF	-
TRBV20-1	TRBJ2-1	-	TRBD2	CSATGPRTSGNYNEQFF	TGCAGTGCTACGGGACCCCGGACTAGCGGGAACTACAATGAGCAGTTCTTC
TRBV5-1	TRBJ2-1	-	-	CASSSAGATDNEQFF	TGTGCCAGCAGCTCCGCCGGAGCAACAGACAATGAGCAGTTCTTC
TRBV19	TRBJ2-7	-	TRBD1	CASSEAVGGGEQYF	TGTGCCAGTAGCGAGGCAGTAGGGGGCGGCGAGCAGTACTTC
TRBV25-1	TRBJ1-1	-	-	CASSGLRNTEAFF	TGTGCCAGCAGTGGCCTAAGGAACACTGAAGCTTTCTTT
TRBV7-8	TRBJ1-2	-	-	CASSDTRAHSHGYTF	TGTGCCAGCAGCGACACTCGGGCGCACAGTCATGGCTACACCTTC
TRBV11-2	TRBJ2-1	-	TRBD1	CASSLTGTGLVNEQFF	TGTGCCAGCAGCTTAACCGGGACAGGGTTAGTTAATGAGCAGTTCTTC